One and the same sample provided the 16 T cell receptor beta chains below, sequenced in a study of T-cell memory formation after mild COVID-19. MiXCR was run by TCRdb on the 5' RACE reads, yielding one entry per CDR3 protein. This table has a few hundred thousand distinct CDR3 sequences, 27% appearing once. The sample consisted of PBMCs or a T cell subset sorted from them (not recorded which). The receptors were sampled from an adult woman who had mild COVID-19 (a few samples of this study predate the infection). Cell type and time point are not known.

The CDR3 DNA sequence: TGTGCCAGCAGCTTGACCGGGGGGGCCGCCGGGGAGCTGTTTTTT. Translated, it gives CASSLTGGAAGELFF. The chain uses TRBV5-6 and TRBJ2-2; 8 positions match TRBD2. Germline V gene lookup returns CDR1 SGHDT and CDR2 YYEEEE. The CDR3 totals 15 residues. V was clipped by 1 base and J by 6 bases; unmatched bases: 5.

The J gene is TRBJ2-7, the V gene TRBV12-3 or TRBV12-4; D gene unclear. The CDR3 is made up of 12 amino acids. Between the trimmed V and J ends, which lost 1 base and 6 bases, there was a span of 7 bases. The CDR3 sequence is CASSLGTPEQYF. The CDR3 coding sequence is TGTGCCAGCAGTTTAGGGACCCCCGAGCAGTACTTC.

The chain employs TRBV12-3 or TRBV12-4 and TRBJ2-3; D perhaps matches TRBD1 (5 bases). CDR3 length: 18 residues. V was trimmed by 1 base and J by 2 bases, leaving 19 bases between them. The CDR3 DNA reads TGTGCCAGCAGTTTAGGCGCCGCAGGGCCGAGTAACACAGATACGCAGTATTTT. Protein sequence: CASSLGAAGPSNTDTQYF.

The sample holds a few counts of this clonotype. This chain uses TRBV7-2 with TRBJ2-4, with D possibly TRBD1 on 6 matching bases. Germline assignment: CDR1 SGHTA and CDR2 FQGNSA. CDR3 length equals 13 residues. V lost 5 bases, J lost 9 bases, and 14 bases lay in between. CDR3 in amino acids: CASSTRDTGIQYF. The CDR3 bases are TGTGCCAGCAGCACCCGGGACACCGGCATTCAGTACTTC. The full variable domain, with the rest looked up from reference TRBV7-2 and TRBJ2-4, is GAGVSQSPSNKVTEKGKDVELRCDPISGHTALYWYRQSLGQGLEFLIYFQGNSAPDKSGLPSDRFSAERTGGSVSTLTIQRTQQEDSAVYLCASSTRDTGIQYFGAGTRLSVL.

The chain carries TRBV20-1 and TRBJ2-3; D is unclear. Per germline, CDR1 DFQATT and CDR2 SNEGSKA (reference sequence). V was cut by 6 bases and J by 0 bases, with 10 bases left in between. The CDR3 spans 13 residues. The CDR3 sequence: CSALVPSTDTQYF. In DNA, the CDR3 is TGCAGTGCCCTCGTACCAAGCACAGATACGCAGTATTTT.

This chain connects TRBV7-9 to TRBJ2-7; TRBD1 or TRBD2 may be the D gene (5 bases each). The CDR3 contains 17 residues. Germline loops: CDR1 SEHNR, CDR2 FQNEAQ (reference sequence). V lost 1 base and J 4 bases, leaving 20 bases between the germline ends. CDR3 sequence (DNA): TGTGCCAGCAGCTTAGGGGGGTCGGGACGAGGGGCTTACGAGCAGTACTTC. Amino acid sequence: CASSLGGSGRGAYEQYF.

The chain links TRBV7-3 to TRBJ1-1; D perhaps matches TRBD1 (6 bases). CDR1 SGHTA and CDR2 FQGTGA come from the germline V gene. This CDR3 region has 14 residues. V was pared by 2 bases and J by 9 bases, with 16 bases between. The chain's CDR3 is CASSLGGRGGQAFF. The DNA for the CDR3 is TGTGCCAGCAGCTTAGGGGGTCGGGGGGGCCAAGCTTTCTTT.

This clonotype showed up just a few times. The chain employs TRBV6-5 and TRBJ2-7; D is perhaps TRBD1 (6 bases). Germline CDR1 and CDR2: MNHEY and SVGAGI. The CDR3 extends over 14 amino acids. The V end lost 2 bases, the J end lost 2 bases, and 10 bases lay between the germline ends. The DNA of the CDR3 is TGTGCCAGCAGTTACGGGGACACCCCCTACGAGCAGTACTTC. This gives the protein CASSYGDTPYEQYF.

J is TRBJ2-7 and V is TRBV12-3 or TRBV12-4; D gene unclear. CDR3 length equals 15 residues. V was trimmed by 2 bases and J by 0 bases, leaving 11 bases between them. The CDR3, as DNA: TGTGCCAGCAGTTTATTGGAGACGGGCTCCTACGAGCAGTACTTC. Residues: CASSLLETGSYEQYF.

The chain carries TRBV20-1 and TRBJ2-1; D remains unclear. This CDR3 contains 15 residues. V was trimmed by 0 bases and J by 1 base, leaving 10 bases between them. Germline V gene lookup returns CDR1 DFQATT and CDR2 SNEGSKA (reference sequence). CDR3 coding DNA: TGCAGTGCTAGAGATGGCTATCGGTCCTACAATGAGCAGTTCTTC. Translation gives CSARDGYRSYNEQFF.

The chain joins TRBV4-2 to TRBJ1-2; 10 bases are a match to TRBD1. V was pared by 1 base and J by 8 bases, with 7 bases of the junction left unmatched. The CDR3 covers 15 residues. From germline, CDR1 is LGHNA and CDR2 YNFKEQ. CDR3 protein: CASSQARQGAGGYTF. The CDR3 bases are TGTGCCAGCAGCCAAGCACGACAGGGGGCAGGAGGCTACACCTTC.

The chain has TRBV29-1 and TRBJ2-1; D gene uncertain. CDR1 and CDR2 from the germline V gene are SQVTM and ANQGSEA. The CDR3 runs to 10 residues. V was trimmed by 7 bases and J by 8 bases, leaving 9 bases between them. This CDR3 reads CSADNHEQFF. CDR3 nucleotide sequence: TGCAGCGCCGACAACCATGAGCAGTTCTTC.

This chain connects TRBV5-1 to TRBJ2-7; possible D gene TRBD1, 6 bases. Trimming took 4 bases from V and 1 from J, leaving 15 bases between them. The CDR3 runs 15 residues. Germline V gives CDR1 SGHRS, CDR2 YFSETQ. CDR3 bases: TGCGCCAGCAGCCCCGAAGGACAGAGGTCCTACGAGCAGTACTTC. Amino acids: CASSPEGQRSYEQYF.

CDR3 DNA sequence: TGTGCCAGCAGGGGGACTAGCGGGAGAGGGGACCAGTATTTT. Translated, it gives CASRGTSGRGDQYF. The rearrangement links TRBV12-3 or TRBV12-4 to TRBJ2-3, with TRBD2 matching 14 bases. The CDR3 sequence is 14 residues long. With 6 bases clipped from V and 12 bases from J, the junction kept 8 bases outside the gene matches.

This rearrangement joins TRBV5-4 to TRBJ2-7, with TRBD2 identical over 13 bases. V was clipped by 4 bases and J by 0 bases; unmatched bases: 1. CDR1 and CDR2 from the germline V gene are SGHNT and YYREEE (reference sequence). CDR3 length equals 15 residues. CDR3 coding DNA: TGTGCCAGCAGCCGGACTAGCGGGAGCTCCTACGAGCAGTACTTC. It encodes CASSRTSGSSYEQYF.

This clonotype was found a few times. DNA for the CDR3: TGTGCCAGCAGACCTGGGTCTAACTATGGCTACACCTTC. Translated: CASRPGSNYGYTF. This chain joins TRBV6-5 and TRBJ1-2, with D hard to call. The CDR3 spans 13 residues. Germline V gene data show CDR1 as MNHEY and CDR2 as SVGAGI. Trimming stripped 6 bases from V and 0 bases from J, with 8 bases between.